This TCR beta chain was found in a study of blood T cell repertoires in COVID-19. Here immunoSEQ multiplex PCR was the method, and the copy in TCRdb shows in-frame clones only, minus some. Of about 36,000 clones listed, about nine tenths were seen once; the top ten hold 4% to 6%. The V end was cut by 6 bases, the J end by 6 bases, with 17 bases between. Germline CDR1 MNHEY, CDR2 SVGAGI. CDR3 length: 15 residues. The sequenced material came from peripheral blood. This clonotype originated in a human donor in a cohort sampled during active COVID-19. This sequence joins TRBV6-5 and TRBJ1-4; possibly TRBD1 for D (5 bases). The CDR3 coding sequence is TGTGCCAGCAGCGCCATCCAGGGAAAGTATGAAAAACTGTTTTTT. This translates into CASSAIQGKYEKLFF.